The clone carrying this TCR beta chain was observed a single time. Its target is not known. This entry is derived from a study of cytomegalovirus exposure and HLA in healthy donors. PCR was performed using 60 Vbeta and 13 Jbeta primers. Clones were read by immunoSEQ multiplex PCR, and TCRdb kept only the in-frame ones, dropping some. The sample holds just over 95,000 clones, under 80% seen once. J gave up 0 bases and V 5 bases, and 5 bases lay outside the gene matches. The CDR3 covers 16 residues. Germline assignment: CDR1 SEHNR and CDR2 FQNEAQ (reference sequence). Study-wide results and caveats: Both high specificity and high sensitivity reportedly marked the classifier's diagnosis of cytomegalovirus status.

This cohort consisted of healthy bone marrow donors. Despite likely unrecorded immune exposures, the donors were nominally healthy at the time of sampling. This receptor was taken from a human donor in good health. Material for sequencing was PBMCs. The rearrangement uses TRBV7-9 and TRBJ2-1; 9 bases are shared with TRBD2. The CDR3 is CASSPSGRTSYNEQFF. DNA of the CDR3: TGTGCCAGCAGCCCAAGCGGGAGGACCTCCTACAATGAGCAGTTCTTC.